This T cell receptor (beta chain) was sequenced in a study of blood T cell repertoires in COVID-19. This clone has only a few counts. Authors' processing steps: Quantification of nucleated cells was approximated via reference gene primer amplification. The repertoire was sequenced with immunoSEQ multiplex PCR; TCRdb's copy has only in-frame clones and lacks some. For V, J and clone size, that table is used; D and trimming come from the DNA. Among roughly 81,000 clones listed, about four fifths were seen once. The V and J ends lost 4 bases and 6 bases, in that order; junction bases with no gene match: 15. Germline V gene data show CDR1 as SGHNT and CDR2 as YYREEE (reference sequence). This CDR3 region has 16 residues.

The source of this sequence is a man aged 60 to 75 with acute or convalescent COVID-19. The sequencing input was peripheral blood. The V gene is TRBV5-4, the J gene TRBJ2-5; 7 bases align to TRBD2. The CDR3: CASSPGAAGRGKTQYF. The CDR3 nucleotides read TGTGCCAGCAGCCCTGGGGCAGCGGGGAGGGGAAAGACCCAGTACTTC.